The clone carrying this T cell receptor beta chain was recorded many times. The antigen is not known. The CDR3 has 15 amino acids. Germline CDR1 DFQATT, CDR2 SNEGSKA (reference sequence). Losses at the gene ends were 5 bases for V and 0 bases for J; bases not matched to a gene: 8. This entry comes from a study of metastatic and nonmetastatic thyroid tumors. Thyroid surgery took place with no prior treatment in any patient. Authors' methods: Built for papillary thyroid cancer, a distant-metastasis classifier drew on CDR3 differences across clinicopathological groups. TCRdb re-clonotyped the PCR reads via MiXCR. The V and J calls come from TCRdb's annotation, not from the publication. The sample contains approximately 15,000 clones, roughly 24% of which appear only once. Findings and caveats of the study: When malignant thyroid tumors were compared with benign nodules, TCR beta diversity was reportedly significantly higher in the malignant tumors. This held in both blood and tumor samples.

This clonotype was sampled from a female donor with papillary thyroid cancer or a benign thyroid nodule (not recorded which). Some clones in this sample may be carry-over from other donors' samples. The chain recombines TRBV20-1 with TRBJ2-3; 7 positions match TRBD2. The specimen was tumor tissue. This CDR3 reads CSALSGETSTDTQYF. In DNA, the CDR3 is TGCAGTGCTCTCAGCGGGGAAACTAGCACAGATACGCAGTATTTT.